This is a list of T cell receptor beta chains from one sample in a study of read filtering for tumor transcriptome and immune sequencing. MiXCR, applied by TCRdb to the reads, yields one record per CDR3 protein. The sample lists around 60,000 distinct CDR3 sequences; about a fifth were seen once. Material for sequencing was a population of CD138-negative cells sorted from bone marrow. The receptor source for this set is a donor at least 40 years old with multiple myeloma. Both conserved end residues are part of each CDR3. The order of the fields is J gene, V gene, CDR3 protein.

TRBJ2-1 | TRBV3-1 | CASSQLVEQFF
TRBJ2-1 | TRBV10-3 | CAISESGSYNEQFF
TRBJ2-3 | TRBV12-3/TRBV12-4 | CASSPGLAAGTDTQYF
TRBJ2-7 | TRBV15 | CATSYLRGASYEQYF
TRBJ2-1 | TRBV5-1 | CASSRGGGLYNEQFF
TRBJ2-7 | TRBV27 | CASSSTTGVGTYEQYF
TRBJ1-2 | TRBV20-1 | CSASEGRLYGYTF
TRBJ2-3 | TRBV7-9 | CASSPLEDTQYF
TRBJ2-2 | TRBV6-6 | CASSYAGRTGELFF
TRBJ2-1 | TRBV20-1 | CSAPGQREQFF
TRBJ2-2 | TRBV5-6 | CASSLVWGKGTGELFF
TRBJ1-1 | TRBV7-9 | CASSRWGGNTEAFF
TRBJ1-5 | TRBV20-1 | CSASPGGQSNQPQHF
TRBJ1-5 | TRBV27 | CASSPSGNLNQPQHF
TRBJ1-1 | TRBV28 | CASSFRSGRTEAFF
TRBJ2-5 | TRBV3-1 | CASSQERTAQETQYF
TRBJ2-1 | TRBV7-2 | CASSARQGNEQFF
TRBJ2-5 | TRBV20-1 | CSARKTSGETQYF
TRBJ2-1 | TRBV19 | CACSSMTGNNEQFF
TRBJ2-2 | TRBV28 | CASSGHPTGTLGTGELFF
TRBJ1-1 | TRBV6-1 | CASSEVSGNTEAFF
TRBJ1-2 | TRBV2 | CASSAMKSGYTF
TRBJ2-1 | TRBV9 | CASSQDRGLYNEQFF
TRBJ2-5 | TRBV12-3/TRBV12-4 | CASSDWTGQETQYF
TRBJ2-2 | TRBV24-1 | CATSDGGRSSGELFF
TRBJ1-1 | TRBV5-1 | CASSSDRASAWDTEAFF
TRBJ1-5 | TRBV5-1 | CASQDTYSNQPQHF
TRBJ2-7 | TRBV5-1 | CASSRDRENEQYF
TRBJ2-5 | TRBV6-2/TRBV6-3 | CASSYLETTQLQETQYF